The clone carrying this T cell receptor (beta chain) was counted ten times or more. The data derive from a study of T cells in Graves' hyperthyroidism and ophthalmopathy. Using RNA transcripts as the source, TCR beta CDR3 regions were amplified. TCR CDR3 regions were first amplified by RT-PCR with HTBI primers. MiXCR, applied by TCRdb to the multiplex PCR reads, yields one record per CDR3 protein. The sample lists some 460,000 distinct CDR3 sequences; around 14% were seen once. The CDR3 runs to 11 residues. The V and J ends lost 9 bases and 3 bases respectively, with 9 bases between them. From germline, CDR1 is SNHLY and CDR2 FYNNEI.

Sequencing was carried out using blood. This TCR was sampled from a woman aged 18-29 years with Graves' hyperthyroidism. The V call is TRBV2, the J call TRBJ2-7, with D tentatively TRBD1 (6 bases). The CDR3 DNA reads as TGTGCCAGGTCGACAGGCTACGAGCAGTACTTC. Translating it yields CARSTGYEQYF.